Listed below are T cell receptor beta chains from one sample, sequenced in a study of cytomegalovirus exposure and HLA in healthy donors. Profiling relied on immunoSEQ multiplex PCR, and the TCRdb table lists in-frame clones only, not all of them. The ten top clones account for around 0.6%, within a sample of 80,000 to 100,000 clones. Sequencing was done on a sample of PBMCs. The receptors derive from a man aged 45-60 years in good health and CMV-seronegative. CDR3s include the opening cysteine and the closing phenylalanine or tryptophan. Fields, in order: J gene, CDR3 length, D gene, V gene, CDR3 DNA, CDR3 protein. A D gene is named only where the DNA matches it firmly.

J: TRBJ2-7
length: 14
D: .
V: TRBV7-9
DNA: TGTGCCAGCAGCTTAGCAGGGACAAGCTACGAGCAGTACTTC
CDR3: CASSLAGTSYEQYF

J: TRBJ2-1
length: 15
D: TRBD1
V: TRBV30
DNA: TGTGCCTGGAAAGGAGGGGACAGGGGATACAATGAGCAGTTCTTC
CDR3: CAWKGGDRGYNEQFF

J: TRBJ1-5
length: 15
D: .
V: TRBV9
DNA: TGTGCCAGCAGCGAGACAGCTTTTAGCAATCAGCCCCAGCATTTT
CDR3: CASSETAFSNQPQHF

J: TRBJ1-3
length: 14
D: .
V: TRBV15
DNA: TGTGCCACCAGCACTGGGAGCTCTGGAAACACCATATATTTT
CDR3: CATSTGSSGNTIYF

J: TRBJ2-7
length: 15
D: TRBD1
V: TRBV7-8
DNA: TGTGCCAGCAGCCTTGGGACAGGGGCTTTCTACGAGCAGTACTTC
CDR3: CASSLGTGAFYEQYF

J: TRBJ1-3
length: 12
D: .
V: TRBV7-6
DNA: TGTGCCAGCGGAGCCTCTGGAAACACCATATATTTT
CDR3: CASGASGNTIYF

J: TRBJ1-4
length: 13
D: .
V: TRBV7-2
DNA: TGTGCCAGCAGTTGGGCCGTAGGTGAAAAACTGTTTTTT
CDR3: CASSWAVGEKLFF

J: TRBJ2-7
length: 14
D: .
V: TRBV18
DNA: TGTGCCAGCTCACGAGGACAGCAGACCTACGAGCAGTACTTC
CDR3: CASSRGQQTYEQYF

J: TRBJ2-1
length: 12
D: .
V: TRBV6-5
DNA: TGTGCCAGCAGATCATCCTACAATGAGCAGTTCTTC
CDR3: CASRSSYNEQFF

J: TRBJ2-7
length: 13
D: TRBD2
V: TRBV5-1
DNA: TGCGCCAGCAGCTCCTTAGCGGGGGCTGAGCAGTACTTC
CDR3: CASSSLAGAEQYF

J: TRBJ2-3
length: 15
D: TRBD1
V: TRBV10-3
DNA: TGTGCCATCAGTGAGTCTTGGGACAGGGGAGTTACGCAGTATTTT
CDR3: CAISESWDRGVTQYF

J: TRBJ2-7
length: 16
D: .
V: TRBV7-6
DNA: TGTGCCAGCAGCTTAGTGGCTAGCCCTCCTATCTACGAGCAGTACTTC
CDR3: CASSLVASPPIYEQYF

J: TRBJ2-2
length: 14
D: .
V: TRBV10-3
DNA: TGTGCCATCAGTGAGAGGGTTGTAGCGGGGGAGCTGTTTTTT
CDR3: CAISERVVAGELFF

J: TRBJ2-5
length: 15
D: TRBD1
V: TRBV6-5
DNA: TGTGCCAGCAGTTCTCCGGGACAGGGGGACGAGACCCAGTACTTC
CDR3: CASSSPGQGDETQYF

J: TRBJ2-1
length: 17
D: TRBD1
V: TRBV7-9
DNA: TGTGCCAGCAGCCAAGACTTCTGGACAGGGTACGGGAATGAGCAGTTCTTC
CDR3: CASSQDFWTGYGNEQFF

J: TRBJ2-7
length: 16
D: TRBD1
V: TRBV27
DNA: TGTGCCAGCAGCCGGGGGACAGGGAGAGGGCTAAACGAGCAGTACTTC
CDR3: CASSRGTGRGLNEQYF

J: TRBJ2-7
length: 14
D: .
V: TRBV11-2
DNA: TGTGCCAGCAGCTTTGGGCACAAAACCTACGAGCAGTACTTC
CDR3: CASSFGHKTYEQYF

J: TRBJ1-6
length: 14
D: TRBD1
V: TRBV10-3
DNA: TGTGCCATCACTGGGGACAGTTATAATTCACCCCTCCACTTT
CDR3: CAITGDSYNSPLHF

J: TRBJ1-1
length: 15
D: .
V: TRBV7-2
DNA: TGTGCCAGCAGCTTAGGAGAGGTGATGAACACTGAAGCTTTCTTT
CDR3: CASSLGEVMNTEAFF

J: TRBJ2-7
length: 15
D: TRBD1
V: TRBV19
DNA: TGTGCCATGGTCGAGGACAGGACCAGCTCCTACGAGCAGTACTTC
CDR3: CAMVEDRTSSYEQYF

J: TRBJ1-6
length: 16
D: .
V: TRBV7-2
DNA: TGTGCCAGCAGCTTAGAAGCGGGCAGTTGGGGTTCACCCCTCCACTTT
CDR3: CASSLEAGSWGSPLHF

J: TRBJ1-1
length: 16
D: .
V: TRBV19
DNA: TGTGCCAGTAGTATAGGGGTGACAGGCGCGTGGACTGAAGCTTTCTTT
CDR3: CASSIGVTGAWTEAFF

J: TRBJ2-3
length: 17
D: TRBD2
V: TRBV10-3
DNA: TGTGCCATCAGTGACGCGGGTTCGGGAGGGCGTAAAGATACGCAGTATTTT
CDR3: CAISDAGSGGRKDTQYF

J: TRBJ2-7
length: 16
D: .
V: TRBV27
DNA: TGTGCCAGCAGCCAGGCTCGGACCCGGGGCTCCTACGAGCAGTACTTC
CDR3: CASSQARTRGSYEQYF

J: TRBJ1-2
length: 15
D: TRBD1
V: TRBV9
DNA: TGTGCCAGCAGCGTCGCGTCAGGGACAGGGGACGGCTACACCTTC
CDR3: CASSVASGTGDGYTF

J: TRBJ1-4
length: 14
D: .
V: TRBV19
DNA: TGTGCCAGTAGATCCCTTGGAGAAAATGAAAAACTGTTTTTT
CDR3: CASRSLGENEKLFF

J: TRBJ2-1
length: 17
D: .
V: TRBV9
DNA: TGTGCCAGCAGCGTAGAAGGAGCCCGGGTCTCCTACAATGAGCAGTTCTTC
CDR3: CASSVEGARVSYNEQFF

J: TRBJ1-6
length: 13
D: TRBD1
V: TRBV7-9
DNA: TGTGCCACCTCGGACAGGGACGATTCACCCCTCCACTTT
CDR3: CATSDRDDSPLHF

J: TRBJ1-3
length: 16
D: .
V: TRBV6-5
DNA: TGTGCCAGCAGTTTGGTCCCCCCCGGGGGTGGAAACACCATATATTTT
CDR3: CASSLVPPGGGNTIYF

J: TRBJ2-7
length: 16
D: .
V: TRBV29-1
DNA: TGCAGCGTTGAAGATTGGGCGAGTCAGGGGTCCTACGAGCAGTACTTC
CDR3: CSVEDWASQGSYEQYF

J: TRBJ2-1
length: 12
D: .
V: TRBV5-6
DNA: TGTGCCAGCAGCCGGGGGTACAATGAGCAGTTCTTC
CDR3: CASSRGYNEQFF

J: TRBJ2-7
length: 14
D: TRBD1
V: TRBV7-2
DNA: TGTGCCAGCACTCCGGGACAGGGGTCCTACGAGCAGTACTTC
CDR3: CASTPGQGSYEQYF

J: TRBJ1-4
length: 15
D: TRBD1
V: TRBV2
DNA: TGTGCCAGCAGTGCAGACAGGGCGGATAATGAAAAACTGTTTTTT
CDR3: CASSADRADNEKLFF

J: TRBJ2-5
length: 14
D: .
V: TRBV28
DNA: TGTGCCAGCAGTTTAAAGGGGTTGCAAGAGACCCAGTACTTC
CDR3: CASSLKGLQETQYF

J: TRBJ2-7
length: 14
D: TRBD1
V: TRBV5-4
DNA: TGTGCCAGCAGCTTGGGACAGGGAAGCTACGAGCAGTACTTC
CDR3: CASSLGQGSYEQYF